Following are 16 T cell receptor beta chains from one sample sequenced in a study of shared clonotypes between healthy human individuals. Profiling relied on immunoSEQ multiplex PCR, and the TCRdb table lists in-frame clones only, not all of them. The sample holds around 2.5 million clones, roughly 93% seen once. Sequenced input: naive CD4+ T cells from PBMCs. Subset in this sample: CD45RA+ positively selected. All receptors come from a man between 18 and 35 years old in good health. Some clones in this sample may be carry-over from other donors' samples.

This clone came up once. The chain links TRBV29-1 to TRBJ2-1, with D perhaps TRBD2 (6 bases). The CDR3 is 16 amino acids. Germline CDR1 reads SQVTM; CDR2 reads ANQGSEA. With 0 bases removed from V and 0 bases from J, the gap between germline ends came to 12 bases. The CDR3 sequence: CSVEDGTGDSYNEQFF. The CDR3 nucleotides read TGCAGCGTTGAAGATGGGACGGGGGACTCCTACAATGAGCAGTTCTTC.

The chain joins TRBV28 to TRBJ2-7; D is possibly TRBD1 (6 bases). Germline loops: CDR1 MDHEN, CDR2 SYDVKM. V lost 5 bases to trimming and J lost 5 bases, with 22 bases between them. The CDR3 totals 16 residues. CDR3 nucleotides: TGTGCCAGCAGTCCCGGACAGAAAGGTTCCTTCGACGAGCAGTACTTC. Its protein product is CASSPGQKGSFDEQYF.

The rearrangement links TRBV2 to TRBJ2-4; D ambiguous. The CDR3 is made up of 14 amino acids. Germline lookup yields CDR1 SNHLY and CDR2 FYNNEI. V was pared by 7 bases and J by 3 bases, with 13 bases between. As DNA, the CDR3 is TGTGCCAGCAAGGAACGCGTGGGCAAAAACATTCAGTACTTC. It codes for CASKERVGKNIQYF.

This clone was detected only once. This chain uses TRBV7-3 with TRBJ1-2, with D possibly TRBD1 on 5 matching bases. From germline, CDR1 is SGHTA and CDR2 FQGTGA. V gave up 2 bases and J gave up 7 bases, with 17 bases separating them. The CDR3 extends over 15 amino acids. The CDR3 protein is CASSLLGPGVGGYTF. CDR3 bases: TGTGCCAGCAGCTTATTAGGGCCGGGGGTAGGTGGCTACACCTTC.

The sample holds a few counts of this clone. The chain uses TRBV7-2 and TRBJ1-4; possibly TRBD1 for D (5 bases). V was trimmed by 2 bases and J by 7 bases, leaving 11 bases between them. The CDR3 sequence is 14 residues long. The V gene's germline CDR1 is SGHTA and CDR2 FQGNSA. CDR3 protein: CASSLQGGAEKLFF. The CDR3 nucleotides are TGTGCCAGCAGCTTACAGGGAGGGGCTGAAAAACTGTTTTTT.

The sample holds a few counts of this clone. The same CDR3 also results from other DNA sequences found in this sample. The V call is TRBV18, the J call TRBJ1-1; the D gene is possibly TRBD1 (5 bases). Trimming stripped 1 base from V and 1 base from J, with 10 bases between. CDR1 is KGHSH, CDR2 LQKENI, per germline. The CDR3 spans 15 residues. The CDR3, as DNA: TGTGCCAGCTCACCACGCGAGGGGCGGAACACTGAAGCTTTCTTT. As protein: CASSPREGRNTEAFF.

The chain links TRBV4-2 to TRBJ2-3; D might be TRBD2 (6 bases). V was pared by 1 base and J by 4 bases, with 9 bases between. The length of the CDR3 is 14 residues. Per germline, CDR1 LGHNA and CDR2 YNFKEQ. The CDR3 nucleotides are TGTGCCAGCAGCCAAGTTCTAGCGCCAGATACGCAGTATTTT. Translating it yields CASSQVLAPDTQYF.

This clone was counted only a few times. Other DNA sequences in the sample encode the same CDR3. The chain employs TRBV6-1 and TRBJ2-1; 10 bases are a match to TRBD1. This CDR3 spans 13 amino acids. With V trimmed by 5 bases and J by 6 bases, 1 base remained unmatched. The germline V gene has CDR1 MNHNS and CDR2 SASEGT. The CDR3 here is CASSRTGGNEQFF. The CDR3 DNA sequence: TGTGCCAGCAGTAGGACAGGGGGCAATGAGCAGTTCTTC.

Remarks on this clone: The same CDR3 is also encoded by other DNA sequences in this sample. The rearrangement joins TRBV7-2 to TRBJ1-1; 7 nucleotides agree with TRBD1. The CDR3 consists of 14 residues. Germline assignment: CDR1 SGHTA and CDR2 FQGNSA. Unmatched junction bases numbered 5, after V lost 5 bases and J lost 2 bases. The CDR3 coding sequence is TGTGCCAGCAGCCCCGGGACAGCAAACACTGAAGCTTTCTTT. Its protein is CASSPGTANTEAFF.

V usage is TRBV4-2 and J usage is TRBJ2-5; D could derive from TRBD1 or TRBD2 (5 bases each). The V end was cut by 3 bases, the J end by 4 bases, with 12 bases between. Germline V CDR1 and CDR2: LGHNA, YNFKEQ. The CDR3 spans 14 residues. The CDR3 spells CASSQVGTGETQYF. The DNA for the CDR3 is TGTGCCAGCAGCCAGGTGGGGACGGGAGAGACCCAGTACTTC.

The chain couples TRBV12-5 to TRBJ1-3, with unresolved D. V lost 2 bases and J lost 4, with 6 bases in between. CDR3 length equals 13 residues. Germline-derived CDR1 and CDR2 are LGHNT and FRNRAP. The CDR3 coding sequence is TGTGCTAGTGGTTTGTTAGGGGGAAACACCATATATTTT. This gives the protein CASGLLGGNTIYF. The complete variable domain, with remaining parts taken from reference TRBV12-5 and TRBJ1-3, reads DARVTQTPRHKVTEMGQEVTMRCQPILGHNTVFWYRQTMMQGLELLAYFRNRAPLDDSGMPKDRFSAEMPDATLATLKIQPSEPRDSAVYFCASGLLGGNTIYFGEGSWLTVV.

With respect to this clone: This specimen includes other DNA sequences encoding the same CDR3. V and J are TRBV5-1 and TRBJ2-2; no definite D call. This CDR3 has 15 amino acids. The ends were cut back, 0 bases at V and 0 bases at J, with 6 bases in the middle. Per germline, CDR1 SGHRS and CDR2 YFSETQ. Written as DNA, the CDR3 is TGCGCCAGCAGCTTGGGGCAGCCGAACACCGGGGAGCTGTTTTTT. It translates to CASSLGQPNTGELFF.

This chain uses TRBV28 with TRBJ2-1; D is ambiguous. This CDR3 contains 14 residues. The V end lost 3 bases, the J end lost 2 bases, and 8 bases lay between the germline ends. CDR1 is MDHEN and CDR2 is SYDVKM in the germline V gene. The CDR3 protein is CASSLEQPYNEQFF. For the CDR3, the DNA is TGTGCCAGCAGTTTGGAACAGCCCTACAATGAGCAGTTCTTC.

The rearrangement joins TRBV20-1 to TRBJ2-1; D is ambiguous. CDR1 and CDR2 from the germline V gene are DFQATT and SNEGSKA (reference sequence). This CDR3 comprises 11 residues. Trimming took off 3 bases at V and 16 bases at J, with 16 bases between the two ends. The CDR3 region is CSARDLGQLFF. The CDR3 nucleotides are TGCAGTGCTAGGGACCTCGGGCAACTCTTCTTC.

The chain joins TRBV28 to TRBJ1-2; D is unclear. Germline CDR1 MDHEN, CDR2 SYDVKM. Trimming removed 3 bases from V and 3 bases from J, with 8 bases in between. CDR3 length: 13 residues. The chain's CDR3 is CASSFTADYGYTF. CDR3 DNA: TGTGCCAGCAGTTTCACGGCCGACTATGGCTACACCTTC.

Comment on this clone: The same CDR3 can be traced to other DNA sequences in this sample. The CDR3 region has the DNA TGTGCCAGCAGCTTGGGAGGGACCCAGTACTTC. This codes for CASSLGGTQYF. The rearrangement links TRBV7-9 to TRBJ2-5; the D gene is possibly TRBD2 (6 bases). The CDR3 length is 11 residues. CDR1 and CDR2 (germline): SEHNR, FQNEAQ (reference sequence). V shed 3 bases and J shed 7 bases, with 6 bases lying between them.